Reported below is one T cell receptor (beta chain). This receptor's antigen is unknown. One base away there is no much larger clone; base qualities are not given. Participants in the prospective study were aged roughly 18 to 95 years, lived in some 24 United States geographic areas, and enrolled through a virtual design. In the prospective study, participants were assigned to cohorts based on the clinical history participants reported in a screening survey and a study questionnaire. Each participant in the prospective study had whole blood, serum and a nasopharyngeal or oropharyngeal swab collected by mobile phlebotomists. Additional blood draws and questionnaires over an approximately 2-month period could optionally be provided by prospective study participants. Prospective study blood samples were shipped either frozen or at room temperature before DNA extraction. The sample originates from a study of blood T cell repertoires in COVID-19 (TCRdb year 2020). About the investigation overall: Samples from collaborators originated in the United States, Italy and Spain and spanned both the acute and convalescent phases of COVID-19. The material from the prospective study consisted of cDNA or gDNA derived from T cells, B-cell-depleted T cells, or PBMCs. Subjects who had been exposed to COVID-19, were actively infected with it, or had recovered from it provided the deeply sampled blood TCRbeta repertoires that made up the dataset. A freely available public database, intended as a resource for researchers studying the immune response to SARS-CoV-2, is where the repertoires were released. The samples were drawn from the first 160 participants of the ongoing ImmuneRACE study and from under 1,500 subjects provided by 6 global collaborators. A de-identified subject ID, COVID-19 status, age in years and sex were almost always included in the sample metadata. Where HLA class I and class II types were available, the types were taken from metadata supplied by the sample provider, not from assay-based typing. Paper-wide results and their limitations: The quantity of clinical and demographic metadata differed by source and by participant and was supplied without curation.

Relative to germline, V is 1 base shorter and J is 9 bases shorter, with 16 bases between their ends. Inclusive of the bounding cysteine and phenylalanine, the CDR3 is 16 residues long. Of all the DNA, just the CDR3 is kept, 48 bases in frame from base 1. The germline V gene yields SGHTA for CDR1 and FQGTGA for CDR2. TCRbeta CDR3 regions were amplified from genomic DNA using the immunoSEQ Assay, a bias-controlled multiplex PCR. On the study's bioinformatics: Nucleated cell counts per sample were estimated from amplification of reference gene primers within the assay. Sequence reads were collapsed and filtered to measure the absolute abundance of every unique TCRbeta CDR3 rearrangement. Productive Simpson clonality was computed per sample as the square root of Simpson's diversity index over productive rearrangements. This immuneACCESS table, as held by TCRdb, lists in-frame sequences with V and J called but not all clones. Of the missing ones, under half trace to an unresolved V gene in checked studies; the others have no known cause. From that table come the V and J calls and clone size; the DNA was used to work out D and trimming. This sample comprises around 230,000 clones, just under 90% of them detected only once. In total, the top ten clones hold 3.5% to 4% of the sample.

The chain joins TRBV7-3 to TRBJ1-6; the D gene is possibly TRBD1, with 6 bases matching. The sample was PBMCs or T cells enriched from blood (not recorded which). The receptor was derived from a woman under 40 with acute COVID-19. The nucleotide sequence reads TGTGCCAGCAGCTTAAATGCGCGGGGGGCTGGTTCACCCCTCCACTTT. Its coded protein is CASSLNARGAGSPLHF.